The text below deals with one T cell receptor (beta chain). This sample stems from a study of PD-L1 blockade in urothelial cancer. Study overall: Males with bladder-origin urothelial cancer constituted about nine tenths of the roughly 29 patients. It was at 3 weeks (second dose) and 6 weeks after treatment start that blood was analyzed. Median T cell yield from blood was over 120,000.

CDR3 size: 14 residues. Trimming cost V 2 bases and J 11 bases; bases outside gene matches: 10. The germline gives CDR1 MNHNS, CDR2 SASEGT. Time point here: peripheral blood 6 weeks after treatment start. It was locally advanced or metastatic urothelial carcinoma that patients had. The protocol was immunoSEQ multiplex PCR, while the TCRdb copy is restricted to in-frame clones and leaves out a portion. Here the sample spans around 48,000 clones, approximately 83% being singletons. This rearrangement joins TRBV6-1 to TRBJ1-1; 8 positions match TRBD1. The TCR was taken from a man aged 55 to 69 with urothelial cancer. Sequenced here: PBMCs, sampled around atezolizumab (anti-PD-L1) treatment. CDR3 protein: CASSEFGQGGRAFF. The DNA for the CDR3 is TGTGCCAGCAGTGAATTTGGACAGGGAGGGAGGGCTTTCTTT.